This T cell receptor beta chain was sequenced during a study of T cell repertoires in cytomegalovirus infection. Looking at the study overall: Both a matching HLA type and CMV infection were indicated by public TCR beta signatures. Study-level results: What dominated the ex vivo response were HLA-C-restricted CMV-specific TCR beta clonotypes.

This clonotype was seen more than once but under ten times. The target antigen is unknown. TCRdb used MiXCR to reprocess the reads, holding one entry per CDR3 protein. The data contain about 310,000 distinct CDR3 sequences, around a quarter of them singletons. The sample consisted of cultured PBMCs, taken from culture after CMV antigen stimulation. This receptor was obtained from a human donor in good health (CMV status not recorded). Some clones in this sample may be carry-over from other donors' samples.

CDR3 protein: CASSNRDRHNEQFF. As DNA, the CDR3 is TGTGCCAGCAGTAACCGGGACCGCCACAATGAGCAGTTCTTC. The chain links TRBV28 to TRBJ2-1; the D gene could be TRBD1 or TRBD2 (5 bases each). The CDR3 consists of 14 residues. Germline V CDR1 and CDR2: MDHEN, SYDVKM. Between the trimmed V and J ends, which lost 5 bases and 5 bases, there was a span of 13 bases. Based on the CDR3 plus reference TRBV28 and TRBJ2-1, the full variable domain is DVKVTQSSRYLVKRTGEKVFLECVQDMDHENMFWYRQDPGLGLRLIYFSYDVKMKEKGDIPEGYSVSREKKERFSLILESASTNQTSMYLCASSNRDRHNEQFFGPGTRLTVL.